One and the same sample provided the 6 T cell receptor beta chains below, sequenced in a study of prognosis after radiotherapy for stage I lung cancer. Genomic DNA served as the source from which two-round multiplex PCR generated TCR beta CDR3 amplicons. Each TRBV and TRBJ gene had its own primer in the first PCR round. TCRdb re-analysed the multiplex PCR reads in MiXCR, keeping a single row per CDR3 protein. This table has about 13,000 distinct CDR3 sequences, 40% to 55% appearing once. Sequenced here: PBMCs, sampled before or after stereotactic body radiation therapy (not recorded which). Receptors were obtained from a donor aged 50 or older with non-small cell lung cancer.

Note on this clonotype: The junction and the germline gene differ at one end; a read error may be behind it. V usage is TRBV24-1 and J usage is TRBJ2-3, with D hard to call. Germline V gene sequence: CDR1 KGHDR, CDR2 SFDVKD. This CDR3 region has 13 residues. CDR3 sequence: CAASTSGTDTQYF. Here the CDR3 DNA reads TGTGCCGCCAGTACTTCTGGGACAGATACGCAGTATTTT.

This clonotype was detected many times. The chain recombines TRBV7-2 with TRBJ2-4; 9 nucleotides line up with TRBD1. CDR3 length: 16 residues. The V and J ends lost 5 bases and 3 bases, in that order; junction bases with no gene match: 8. Germline V lookup: CDR1 SGHTA, CDR2 FQGNSA. CDR3 sequence reads: CASSPGTGRGKNIQYF. CDR3 in DNA: TGTGCCAGCAGCCCGGGGACAGGGAGGGGCAAAAACATTCAGTACTTC.

This clonotype appeared a single time. The rearrangement uses TRBV6-1 and TRBJ2-2; D might be TRBD1 or TRBD2, each matching 5 bases. V was pared by 6 bases and J by 5 bases, with 13 bases between. There are 14 residues in the CDR3. Germline CDR1 reads MNHNS; CDR2 reads SASEGT. Here the CDR3 reads CASSHGRETGELFF. Written as DNA, the CDR3 is TGTGCCAGCAGCCATGGCAGGGAGACCGGGGAGCTGTTTTTT.

At least ten counts were recorded for this clonotype. The chain's CDR3 is CASSELRHTEAFF. The DNA of the CDR3 is TGTGCCAGCAGTGAACTCCGGCACACTGAAGCTTTCTTT. This chain uses TRBV2 with TRBJ1-1; D remains unclear. Germline V gene lookup returns CDR1 SNHLY and CDR2 FYNNEI. V lost 2 bases and J 3 bases, leaving 7 bases between the germline ends. This CDR3 is built from 13 residues. Complete variable domain (other parts from reference TRBV2 and TRBJ1-1): EPEVTQTPSHQVTQMGQEVILRCVPISNHLYFYWYRQILGQKVEFLVSFYNNEISEKSEIFDDQFSVERPDGSNFTLKIRSTKLEDSAMYFCASSELRHTEAFFGQGTRLTVV.

This clonotype was seen a single time. The gene calls are TRBV30 and TRBJ2-3; D possibly corresponds to TRBD2 (6 bases). This CDR3 is 14 amino acids long. Between the trimmed V and J ends, which lost 8 bases and 0 bases, there was a span of 15 bases. The V gene's germline CDR1 is GTSNPN and CDR2 SVGIG (reference sequence). The CDR3 is CARTAGYSTDTQYF. In nucleotides, the CDR3 is TGTGCCCGTACGGCGGGGTATAGCACAGATACGCAGTATTTT.

Relative to its sample, this clonotype is large. The rearrangement uses TRBV6-2 or TRBV6-3 and TRBJ2-1; D may be TRBD1 or TRBD2 (7 bases each). V was shortened by 6 bases and J by 4 bases, with 19 bases between the two germline ends. The CDR3 sequence is 16 residues long. The germline V gene has CDR1 MNHEY and CDR2 SVGEGT. The CDR3 coding sequence is TGTGCCAGCAGCCCTTCTTCAGGGGGGGGTTACAATGAGCAGTTCTTC. Its translation is CASSPSSGGGYNEQFF.